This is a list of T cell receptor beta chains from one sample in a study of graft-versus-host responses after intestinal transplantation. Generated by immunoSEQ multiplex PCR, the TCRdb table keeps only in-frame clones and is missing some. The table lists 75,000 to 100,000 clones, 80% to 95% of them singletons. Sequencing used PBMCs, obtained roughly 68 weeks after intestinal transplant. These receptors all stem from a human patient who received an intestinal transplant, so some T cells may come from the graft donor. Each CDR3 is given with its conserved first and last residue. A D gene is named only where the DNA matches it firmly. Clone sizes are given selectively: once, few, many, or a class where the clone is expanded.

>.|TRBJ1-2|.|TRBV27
CASSLAGNYGYTF
TGTGCCAGCAGTTTGGCCGGCAACTATGGCTACACCTTC
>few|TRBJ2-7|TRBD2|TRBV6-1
CASSPGTSFYEQYF
TGTGCCAGCAGCCCCGGGACTAGCTTCTACGAGCAGTACTTC
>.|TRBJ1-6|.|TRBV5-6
CASRGGGNNSPLHF
TGTGCCAGCAGGGGAGGGGGGAATAATTCACCCCTCCACTTT
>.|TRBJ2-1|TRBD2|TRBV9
CATNRGGSSYNEQFF
TGTGCCACCAACCGGGGGGGAAGCTCCTACAATGAGCAGTTCTTC
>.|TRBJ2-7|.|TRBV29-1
CSVVYVLGGYEQYF
TGCAGCGTTGTGTACGTTTTAGGGGGGTACGAGCAGTACTTC
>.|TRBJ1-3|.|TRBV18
CASSPASGNTIYF
TGTGCCAGCTCACCGGCCTCTGGAAACACCATATATTTT
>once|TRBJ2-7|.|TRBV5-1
CASSLSGDEQYF
TGCGCCAGCAGCTTGTCAGGGGACGAGCAGTACTTC
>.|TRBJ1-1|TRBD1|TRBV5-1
CASSFRDSSEAFF
TGCGCCAGCAGCTTCAGGGACAGCTCTGAAGCTTTCTTT
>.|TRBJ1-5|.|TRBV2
CASKDGYSNQPQHF
TGTGCCAGCAAGGACGGATATAGCAATCAGCCCCAGCATTTT
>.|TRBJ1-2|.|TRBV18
CASSPPGNLVYTF
TGTGCCAGCTCACCGCCAGGCAACCTGGTCTACACCTTC
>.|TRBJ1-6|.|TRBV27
CASSYPLGGGVHSPLHF
TGTGCCAGCAGTTACCCCTTGGGGGGGGGCGTTCATTCACCCCTCCACTTT
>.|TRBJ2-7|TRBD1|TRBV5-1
CASSPTRQGSTEQYF
TGCGCCAGCAGCCCTACGAGACAGGGCTCTACGGAGCAGTACTTC
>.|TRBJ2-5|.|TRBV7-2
CASSLAPEETQYF
TGTGCCAGCAGCTTAGCCCCCGAAGAGACCCAGTACTTC
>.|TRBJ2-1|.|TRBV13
CASSPSTPVLAPGDNEQFF
TGTGCCAGCAGCCCAAGCACCCCGGTACTAGCTCCGGGGGACAATGAGCAGTTCTTC
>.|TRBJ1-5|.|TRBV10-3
CAARQDLNQPQHF
TGTGCCGCCCGACAGGACCTCAATCAGCCCCAGCATTTT
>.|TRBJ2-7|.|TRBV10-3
CAIRSGGSPSYEQYF
TGTGCCATCAGGTCCGGGGGATCACCCTCCTACGAGCAGTACTTC
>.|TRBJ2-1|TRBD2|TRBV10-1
CASSRTGGDEQFF
TGCGCCAGCAGCCGGACGGGAGGGGATGAGCAGTTCTTC
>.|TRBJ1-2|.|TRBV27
CAVGSGGYGYTF
TGTGCCGTTGGGTCGGGGGGGTATGGCTACACCTTC
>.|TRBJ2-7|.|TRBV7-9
CASSDEGTQRDYEQYF
TGTGCCAGCAGCGACGAAGGGACCCAGCGCGACTACGAGCAGTACTTC